This entry lists 19 T cell receptor beta chains sequenced from one sample in a study of cytomegalovirus exposure and HLA in healthy donors. The PCR had 60 Vbeta and 13 Jbeta primers. Measured with immunoSEQ multiplex PCR; TCRdb has only the in-frame clones, and not every one. Here the sample spans about 140,000 clones, roughly 68% being singletons. Material: PBMCs. These receptors were taken from a man aged 25-45 years in good health and CMV-seropositive.

The chain carries TRBV2 and TRBJ2-7; 8 nucleotides agree with TRBD2. The CDR3 extends over 14 amino acids. Germline CDR1 and CDR2: SNHLY and FYNNEI. Trimming cost V 9 bases and J 0 bases; bases outside gene matches: 7. Written as DNA, the CDR3 is TGTGCCAGAGAGAGCGGGAGTGTCTCCTACGAGCAGTACTTC. Protein: CARESGSVSYEQYF.

The DNA of the CDR3 is TGTGCCAGCAGCTTGGACAGGGGTACTGGAAACACCATATATTTT. It specifies CASSLDRGTGNTIYF. J is TRBJ1-3 and V is TRBV5-4; 7 nucleotides line up with TRBD1. There are 15 residues in the CDR3. J gave up 2 bases and V 0 bases, and 2 bases lay outside the gene matches. Germline loops: CDR1 SGHNT, CDR2 YYREEE (reference sequence).

This rearrangement joins TRBV11-1 to TRBJ2-7; D gene uncertain. The CDR3 sequence is 12 residues long. Trimming left V 1 base short and J 4 bases short, with 5 bases between. Germline V gene sequence: CDR1 SGHAT, CDR2 FQDESV (reference sequence). The CDR3 DNA sequence: TGTGCCAGCAGCTTAGGCAGTTACGAGCAGTACTTC. As protein: CASSLGSYEQYF.

The chain is built from TRBV9 and TRBJ2-7; 12 nucleotides line up with TRBD2. CDR1 is SGDLS, CDR2 YYNGEE, per germline. J gave up 7 bases and V 0 bases, and 5 bases lay outside the gene matches. This CDR3 has 15 amino acids. The CDR3 bases are TGTGCCAGCAGCGTAGGACTAGCGGGAGTGGGGGAGCAGTACTTC. It yields the protein CASSVGLAGVGEQYF. Full variable domain (rest looked up from reference TRBV9 and TRBJ2-7): DSGVTQTPKHLITATGQRVTLRCSPRSGDLSVYWYQQSLDQGLQFLIQYYNGEERAKGNILERFSAQQFPDLHSELNLSSLELGDSALYFCASSVGLAGVGEQYFGPGTRLTVT.

The rearrangement joins TRBV5-1 to TRBJ2-2, with 7 bases matching TRBD2. J was trimmed by 0 bases and V by 7 bases; bases with no gene match: 6. From germline, CDR1 is SGHRS and CDR2 YFSETQ. This CDR3 comprises 15 residues. The CDR3 is CASAKGGPNTGELFF. In DNA, the CDR3 is TGCGCCAGCGCCAAGGGAGGGCCGAACACCGGGGAGCTGTTTTTT. Based on the CDR3 plus reference TRBV5-1 and TRBJ2-2, the full variable domain is KAGVTQTPRYLIKTRGQQVTLSCSPISGHRSVSWYQQTPGQGLQFLFEYFSETQRNKGNFPGRFSGRQFSNSRSEMNVSTLELGDSALYLCASAKGGPNTGELFFGEGSRLTVL.

The V and J genes are TRBV30 and TRBJ2-1, with 10 bases identical to TRBD1. V shed 3 bases and J 10 bases; nucleotides not matched to a gene: 12. The CDR3 extends over 15 amino acids. Germline V gives CDR1 GTSNPN, CDR2 SVGIG (reference sequence). The CDR3 loop is CAWSRPGTGVSEQFF. CDR3 bases: TGTGCCTGGAGCCGGCCCGGGACAGGGGTTTCCGAGCAGTTCTTC.

The rearrangement links TRBV6-5 to TRBJ1-1; 7 positions match TRBD1. The CDR3 runs 15 residues. The junction had 9 bases not matched to a gene; V was cut back by 2 bases and J by 6 bases. Germline CDR1 is MNHEY and CDR2 is SVGAGI. The CDR3 here is CASSYGDRVFAEAFF. CDR3 nucleotide sequence: TGTGCCAGCAGTTACGGCGACAGGGTGTTCGCTGAAGCTTTCTTT.

The chain uses TRBV5-1 and TRBJ1-2; 9 positions agree with TRBD1. Germline V gene sequence: CDR1 SGHRS, CDR2 YFSETQ. V lost 3 bases and J lost 7; bases outside the gene matches: 10. The CDR3 is made up of 15 amino acids. The CDR3 reads CASSSPATGGFGYTF. The CDR3 coding sequence is TGCGCCAGCAGCTCCCCCGCGACAGGGGGGTTTGGCTACACCTTC.

Remarks on this clone: In this CDR3 the conserved last residue, phenylalanine or tryptophan, is missing, so a read error is likely. Here the CDR3 reads CASSASSETYEQYS. The CDR3, as DNA: TGCGCCAGCAGTGCTTCTAGCGAGACCTACGAGCAGTACTCC. This rearrangement joins TRBV10-1 to TRBJ2-7; D perhaps matches TRBD2 (6 bases). Per germline, CDR1 WNHNN and CDR2 SYGVQD (reference sequence). The CDR3 has 14 residues. V was cut by 4 bases and J by 2 bases, with 12 bases left in between.

The chain couples TRBV6-1 to TRBJ2-7, with TRBD2 matching 8 bases. CDR1 is MNHNS, CDR2 SASEGT, per germline. The CDR3 is 15 amino acids. Trimming at V came to 7 bases and at J to 1 base, leaving 9 bases not matched to a gene. The chain's CDR3 is CASNLPGGRSYEQYF. CDR3 in DNA: TGTGCCAGCAATCTTCCGGGAGGGAGGTCCTACGAGCAGTACTTC.

This chain joins TRBV5-5 and TRBJ2-7, with TRBD2 as a possible D gene (6 bases). The germline CDR1 and CDR2 sequences are SGHKS and YYEKEE (reference sequence). Trimming left V 4 bases short and J 5 bases short, with 16 bases between. The length of the CDR3 is 14 residues. CDR3 sequence: CASSPGLRRDEQYF. DNA for the CDR3: TGTGCCAGCAGCCCAGGCCTCCGGAGGGACGAGCAGTACTTC.

This chain connects TRBV4-1 to TRBJ1-5; 10 bases match TRBD1. V was pared by 2 bases and J by 0 bases, with 4 bases of the junction left unmatched. The CDR3 consists of 17 residues. Germline V gene lookup returns CDR1 MGHRA and CDR2 YSYEKL. The CDR3 bases are TGCGCCAGCAGCCAAAAGGGGACAGGGGTTAGCAATCAGCCCCAGCATTTT. It specifies CASSQKGTGVSNQPQHF.

This clone was seen just once. J is TRBJ2-5 and V is TRBV6-5; TRBD2 matches 14 bases. CDR3 length: 16 residues. Germline assignment: CDR1 MNHEY and CDR2 SVGAGI. With V trimmed by 0 bases and J by 11 bases, 8 bases remained unmatched. This chain's CDR3 is CASSYSGLAGVEEQYF. CDR3 sequence (DNA): TGTGCCAGCAGTTACTCGGGACTAGCGGGAGTGGAAGAGCAGTACTTC.

V is TRBV28 and J is TRBJ2-1, with TRBD2 matching 12 bases. The ends lost 7 bases at V and 8 bases at J; junction bases unmatched: 15. The CDR3 runs 17 residues. Germline-derived CDR1 and CDR2 are MDHEN and SYDVKM. CDR3 DNA: TGTGCCAGCATCTCGAACCTAGCGGGAGGGCCTCGGTATGAGCAGTTCTTC. Translated, it gives CASISNLAGGPRYEQFF.

V gene TRBV27 combines with J gene TRBJ1-1; D is ambiguous. CDR1 and CDR2 from the germline V gene are MNHEY and SMNVEV (reference sequence). The CDR3 is 15 residues long. V lost 0 bases and J lost 0, with 8 bases in between. CDR3 sequence (DNA): TGTGCCAGCAGTTTATCGTGGAGAATGAACACTGAAGCTTTCTTT. Translated: CASSLSWRMNTEAFF.

This clone was picked up one time. The rearrangement uses TRBV5-6 and TRBJ2-7; the D gene is possibly TRBD2 (5 bases). This CDR3 is built from 12 residues. Germline V gene data show CDR1 as SGHDT and CDR2 as YYEEEE. The V end was cut by 4 bases, the J end by 7 bases, with 12 bases between. Here the CDR3 reads CASSADSGEQYF. Here the CDR3 DNA reads TGTGCCAGCAGCGCCGACTCGGGAGAGCAGTACTTC.

CDR3 nucleotide sequence: TGCGCCAGCAGCCAAGAAGGCAGGGGTGACATGAACACTGAAGCTTTCTTT. Protein: CASSQEGRGDMNTEAFF. V usage is TRBV4-1 and J usage is TRBJ1-1; a possible D gene is TRBD1 (6 bases). The germline V gene has CDR1 MGHRA and CDR2 YSYEKL. V was shortened by 0 bases and J by 0 bases, with 14 bases between the two germline ends. The CDR3 has 17 residues.

V and J are TRBV28 and TRBJ1-3; D is uncertain. Per the germline V gene, CDR1 is MDHEN and CDR2 is SYDVKM. CDR3 size: 11 residues. V was pared by 7 bases and J by 4 bases, with 5 bases between. CDR3 protein: CASNKGNTIYF. CDR3 in DNA: TGTGCCAGCAATAAAGGAAACACCATATATTTT.

V usage is TRBV19 and J usage is TRBJ1-1; D call uncertain. The V end lost 7 bases, the J end lost 6 bases, and 18 bases lay between the germline ends. Germline V lookup: CDR1 LNHDA, CDR2 SQIVND (reference sequence). The CDR3 covers 14 residues. DNA for the CDR3: TGTGCCAGTAAAATCCTCGGCGGGAATGCTGAAGCTTTCTTT. It yields the protein CASKILGGNAEAFF.